The 8 T cell receptor beta chains listed next were all sequenced from one sample in a study of blood T cell repertoires in COVID-19. Here immunoSEQ multiplex PCR was the method, and the copy in TCRdb shows in-frame clones only, minus some. The sample contains 430,000 or so clones, roughly 90% of which appear only once. Sequenced sample: PBMCs or T cells enriched from blood (not recorded which). Receptors originate from a woman younger than 30 who had been exposed to COVID-19.

The chain uses TRBV12-3 or TRBV12-4 and TRBJ1-5; no reliable D call. The CDR3 has 12 residues. Between the trimmed V and J ends, which lost 3 bases and 5 bases, there was a span of 5 bases. The CDR3: CASSFFDQPQHF. In nucleotides, the CDR3 is TGTGCCAGCAGTTTTTTCGATCAGCCCCAGCATTTT.

The chain is built from TRBV6-5 and TRBJ2-2; 7 bases map to TRBD1. J gave up 0 bases and V 7 bases, and 5 bases lay outside the gene matches. This CDR3 has 15 residues. The germline CDR1 and CDR2 sequences are MNHEY and SVGAGI. CDR3: CASTGGPSNTGELFF. The CDR3 coding sequence is TGTGCCAGCACAGGGGGTCCCTCGAACACCGGGGAGCTGTTTTTT.

The chain combines TRBV9 with TRBJ2-3; TRBD1 might be the D (6 bases). The germline V gene encodes CDR1 SGDLS and CDR2 YYNGEE. V shed 4 bases and J shed 2 bases, with 11 bases lying between them. The CDR3 covers 14 residues. This CDR3 is CASSSDRYTDTQYF. The CDR3 DNA sequence: TGTGCCAGCAGCTCGGACAGATACACAGATACGCAGTATTTT.

The gene calls are TRBV19 and TRBJ2-3; 7 bases are shared with TRBD1. V shed 5 bases, J shed 8 bases, and the junction held 10 bases outside the gene matches. The CDR3 sequence is 14 residues long. Germline CDR1 reads LNHDA; CDR2 reads SQIVND (reference sequence). As DNA, the CDR3 is TGTGCCAGTAGTCCGGGACAGATCCGGGTTACGCAGTATTTT. Translating it yields CASSPGQIRVTQYF.

This clone was picked up a small number of times. V and J are TRBV24-1 and TRBJ1-6, with TRBD1 identical over 11 bases. V lost 12 bases, J lost 10 bases, and 7 bases stayed unmatched. This CDR3 comprises 13 residues. Germline V CDR1 and CDR2: KGHDR, SFDVKD. CDR3 sequence reads: CASWDRGDSPLHF. In nucleotides, the CDR3 is TGTGCCTCGTGGGACAGGGGGGACTCACCCCTCCACTTT.

The chain carries TRBV27 and TRBJ2-3; the match to TRBD1 covers 7 bases. The CDR3 is 15 residues long. V was pared by 3 bases and J by 2 bases, with 5 bases of the junction left unmatched. From germline, CDR1 is MNHEY and CDR2 SMNVEV (reference sequence). The CDR3 spells CASSFGDRYTDTQYF. The CDR3 coding sequence is TGTGCCAGCAGTTTTGGGGACAGATACACAGATACGCAGTATTTT.

The CDR3 DNA sequence: TGTGCCAGCAGCCATTCCCCGGGGATACAGTCACCCCTCCACTTT. Protein sequence: CASSHSPGIQSPLHF. The rearrangement links TRBV3-1 (or the pseudogene TRBV3-2) to TRBJ1-6; D gene unclear. The CDR3 covers 15 residues. Between the trimmed V and J ends, which lost 3 bases and 10 bases, there was a span of 16 bases. In germline, CDR1 is LGHDT, CDR2 YNNKEL (reference sequence).

The chain carries TRBV15 and TRBJ2-5, with D maybe TRBD2 (6 bases). V lost 4 bases and J 4 bases, leaving 10 bases between the germline ends. Germline CDR1 LNHNV, CDR2 YYDKDF (reference sequence). This CDR3 comprises 13 residues. CDR3 sequence reads: CATSNRGVETQYF. The CDR3 DNA follows: TGTGCCACCAGCAATCGCGGGGTAGAGACCCAGTACTTC.